A single sample gave rise to the 9 T cell receptor beta chains below, sequenced in a study of T cell responses to AZD1222 COVID-19 vaccine. The assay was immunoSEQ multiplex PCR, and TCRdb's table has in-frame clones only and misses some. The sample shows roughly 100,000 clones, over 75% of them seen only once. The specimen comprised peripheral blood, sampled on day 0 of AZD1222 vaccination. The receptors derive from an adult in good health.

The V and J genes are TRBV7-9 and TRBJ2-7; D may be TRBD2 (5 bases). Trimming pared 0 bases from V and 1 base from J, leaving 13 bases between. Per the germline V gene, CDR1 is SEHNR and CDR2 is FQNEAQ (reference sequence). This CDR3 is built from 16 residues. In DNA form, the CDR3 reads TGTGCCAGCAGCTTAGCGCTAAGGGAGAGGTCCTACGAGCAGTACTTC. Translating it yields CASSLALRERSYEQYF.

The table lists this clone with a few counts. In DNA, the CDR3 is TGTGCCAGCAGCTTTTCGTTGGAGACCCAGTACTTC. Protein product: CASSFSLETQYF. This chain links TRBV5-5 with TRBJ2-5; D call uncertain. The CDR3 spans 12 residues. Trimming cost V 2 bases and J 5 bases, with 7 bases left between them. Germline CDR1 and CDR2: SGHKS and YYEKEE (reference sequence).

The chain has TRBV21-1 and TRBJ1-4. TRBV21-1 is a pseudogene segment. The CDR3 spans 19 residues. The CDR3 DNA sequence: TGTGCCAGCAGGGAAATCCGGGAACCCACCCCGTCGACTAATGAAAAACTGTTTTTT. As protein: CASREIREPTPSTNEKLFF.

This chain joins TRBV6-1 and TRBJ2-5, with unresolved D. Germline V lookup: CDR1 MNHNS, CDR2 SASEGT. The length of the CDR3 is 14 residues. The ends were cut back, 2 bases at V and 5 bases at J, with 12 bases in the middle. This chain's CDR3 is CASSESSGGETQYF. The DNA of the CDR3 is TGTGCCAGCAGTGAATCCTCTGGTGGGGAGACCCAGTACTTC.

The genes are TRBV14 and TRBJ1-6; 10 bases are shared with TRBD1. Trimming removed 6 bases from V and 2 bases from J; junction bases left unmatched: 10. The CDR3 extends over 18 amino acids. Germline-derived CDR1 and CDR2 are SGHDN and FVKESK. The CDR3 reads CASSQRLGQGAYNSPLHF. CDR3 in DNA: TGTGCCAGCAGTCAGAGATTAGGACAGGGGGCCTATAATTCACCCCTCCACTTT.

This clone appeared a single time. The gene calls are TRBV5-8 and TRBJ1-1, with D unresolved. The CDR3 has 11 amino acids. Germline V gene data show CDR1 as SGHTS and CDR2 as YDEGEE. V lost 1 base, J lost 11 bases, and 9 bases lay in between. CDR3 DNA sequence: TGTGCCAGCAGCTTGTCTGGGCGGGCTTTCTTT. It translates to CASSLSGRAFF.

This clone was observed a few times. This chain connects TRBV11-3 to TRBJ1-2; D is perhaps TRBD1 (6 bases). The CDR3 covers 15 residues. V was clipped by 5 bases and J by 3 bases, with 16 bases between them. Germline lookup yields CDR1 SGHNT and CDR2 YENEEA. CDR3 sequence (DNA): TGTGCCAGCAGCCCGCAACAGGGTTTGGACTATGGCTACACCTTC. Translating it yields CASSPQQGLDYGYTF.

CDR3 nucleotide sequence: TGTGCCAGCAGTCCCTCGGGGGGTGGCAATCAGCCCCAGCATTTT. Translating it yields CASSPSGGGNQPQHF. J is TRBJ1-5 and V is TRBV28; possibly TRBD1 for D (5 bases). V was shortened by 5 bases and J by 2 bases, with 13 bases between the two germline ends. The CDR3 is 15 residues long. Germline-derived CDR1 and CDR2 are MDHEN and SYDVKM.

The V call is TRBV28, the J call TRBJ1-2; 7 bases line up with TRBD1. V was pared by 8 bases and J by 7 bases, with 10 bases of the junction left unmatched. The CDR3 has 13 amino acids. Germline lookup yields CDR1 MDHEN and CDR2 SYDVKM. The CDR3 sequence is CASGLGQIFGYTF. The DNA of the CDR3 is TGTGCCAGCGGACTGGGACAGATATTTGGCTACACCTTC.